The 15 T cell receptor beta chains below were found in one sample sequenced in a study of T cell responses to AZD1222 COVID-19 vaccine. Some clones are missing from TCRdb's copy, which holds only in-frame ones; the method was immunoSEQ multiplex PCR. The sample includes about 76,000 clones, about 80% of them seen just once. The sequencing used peripheral blood, collected 28 days after the second dose of the MenACWY control vaccine. The receptors were sampled from an adult who received the MenACWY meningococcal vaccine as a control.

The chain joins TRBV7-6 to TRBJ2-2; D is possibly TRBD1 or TRBD2 (5 bases each). CDR1 SGHVS and CDR2 FNYEAQ come from the germline V gene. The length of the CDR3 is 16 residues. V was pared by 6 bases and J by 0 bases, with 14 bases between. The CDR3 DNA reads as TGTGCCAGCAGTTTGACCGGGGCCTCGAACACCGGGGAGCTGTTTTTT. Its translation: CASSLTGASNTGELFF. The variable domain in full, with the rest retrieved from reference TRBV7-6 and TRBJ2-2, is GAGVSQSPRYKVTKRGQDVALRCDPISGHVSLYWYRQALGQGPEFLTYFNYEAQQDKSGLPNDRFSAERPEGSISTLTIQRTEQRDSAMYRCASSLTGASNTGELFFGEGSRLTVL.

The chain combines TRBV5-1 with TRBJ2-3; maybe TRBD2 (6 bases). V was pared by 7 bases and J by 4 bases, with 13 bases between. The germline V gene encodes CDR1 SGHRS and CDR2 YFSETQ. The CDR3 has 13 amino acids. The CDR3 nucleotides read TGCGCCAGCTCGGGCGGGGTCTCAGATACGCAGTATTTT. Translated, it gives CASSGGVSDTQYF.

This clone was seen a few times. This CDR3 reads CASSRWEGKLFF. Here the CDR3 DNA reads TGTGCCAGCAGCCGGTGGGAAGGAAAACTGTTTTTT. The genes are TRBV14 and TRBJ1-4; D is ambiguous. The CDR3 loop spans 12 amino acids. CDR1 and CDR2 (germline): SGHDN, FVKESK. V dropped 4 bases and J dropped 10 bases, with 10 bases sitting between them.

The chain is built from TRBV4-3 and TRBJ2-1; the D is unclear. V was cut by 0 bases and J by 6 bases, with 9 bases left in between. CDR3 length: 14 amino acids. CDR1 is LGHNA and CDR2 is YSLEER in the germline V gene. CDR3 residues: CASSQDTSRNEQFF. In nucleotides, the CDR3 is TGCGCCAGCAGCCAAGATACTTCACGCAATGAGCAGTTCTTC.

This clone was recorded only once. The genes are TRBV2 and TRBJ2-1; D gene uncertain. The germline gives CDR1 SNHLY, CDR2 FYNNEI. V was shortened by 7 bases and J by 7 bases, with 11 bases between the two germline ends. The CDR3 is 12 residues long. Here the CDR3 reads CASTYQANEQFF. CDR3 sequence (DNA): TGTGCCAGCACGTACCAGGCGAATGAGCAGTTCTTC. The whole variable domain, filled in from reference TRBV2 and TRBJ2-1, reads EPEVTQTPSHQVTQMGQEVILRCVPISNHLYFYWYRQILGQKVEFLVSFYNNEISEKSEIFDDQFSVERPDGSNFTLKIRSTKLEDSAMYFCASTYQANEQFFGPGTRLTVL.

The rearrangement links TRBV27 to TRBJ2-3; D remains unclear. CDR1 and CDR2 from the germline V gene are MNHEY and SMNVEV (reference sequence). V was clipped by 5 bases and J by 6 bases, with 15 bases between them. CDR3 length equals 14 residues. The CDR3 sequence is CASSTESNLDTQYF. For the CDR3, the DNA is TGTGCCAGCAGTACCGAGTCCAACCTGGATACGCAGTATTTT.

The genes are TRBV18 and TRBJ1-1, with a tentative D call TRBD1 (5 bases). Germline-derived CDR1 and CDR2 are KGHSH and LQKENI. The V gene lost 5 bases and the J gene lost 4 bases, with 14 bases spanning the gap. The CDR3 consists of 14 residues. In nucleotides, the CDR3 is TGTGCCAGCTCAGCGGACGGGGGAGCCACTGAAGCTTTCTTT. Residues: CASSADGGATEAFF.

This chain links TRBV6-5 with TRBJ1-2; tentatively, D is TRBD1 (5 bases). Trimming stripped 11 bases from V and 7 bases from J, with 20 bases between. Per the germline V gene, CDR1 is MNHEY and CDR2 is SVGAGI. CDR3 length: 13 amino acids. The CDR3 DNA sequence: TGTGCCGTTAGCTGGAGGGGAGGGTCTGGCTACACCTTC. The encoded protein is CAVSWRGGSGYTF.

V and J are TRBV12-5 and TRBJ2-1; D not certain. Trimming left V 7 bases short and J 8 bases short, with 12 bases between. The V gene's germline CDR1 is LGHNT and CDR2 FRNRAP. The CDR3 has 12 amino acids. Here the CDR3 DNA reads TGTGCTAGTGCCCTCACCCCCCATGAGCAGTTCTTC. Protein product: CASALTPHEQFF.

In this sample, this clone turned up once. The rearrangement joins TRBV5-1 to TRBJ1-2, with a weak D call TRBD1 (6 bases). The V end was cut by 3 bases, the J end by 6 bases, with 21 bases between. The CDR3 covers 16 residues. The germline gives CDR1 SGHRS, CDR2 YFSETQ. CDR3 sequence: CASSSGQGRVLDGYTF. The CDR3 nucleotides are TGCGCCAGCAGCTCCGGTCAGGGGCGGGTCTTGGATGGCTACACCTTC. Looking up the rest from reference TRBV5-1 and TRBJ1-2 gives the full variable domain: KAGVTQTPRYLIKTRGQQVTLSCSPISGHRSVSWYQQTPGQGLQFLFEYFSETQRNKGNFPGRFSGRQFSNSRSEMNVSTLELGDSALYLCASSSGQGRVLDGYTFGSGTRLTVV.

This clone turned up a few times. The V gene is TRBV20-1, the J gene TRBJ2-7; 15 bases agree with TRBD2. The V segment lost 3 bases and the J segment 6 bases; nucleotides outside the gene matches: 3. Germline V gene lookup returns CDR1 DFQATT and CDR2 SNEGSKA (reference sequence). The CDR3 has 14 residues. The CDR3 DNA sequence: TGCAGTGCTAGTGGGACTAGCGGGGGGCGCGAGCAGTACTTC. It encodes CSASGTSGGREQYF.

The chain uses TRBV2 and TRBJ1-3; maybe TRBD1 (6 bases). The V gene lost 6 bases and the J gene lost 0 bases, with 9 bases spanning the gap. The length of the CDR3 is 14 residues. CDR1 is SNHLY and CDR2 is FYNNEI in the germline V gene. This CDR3 is CASRSGDSGNTIYF. CDR3 nucleotide sequence: TGTGCCAGCAGATCAGGGGACTCTGGAAACACCATATATTTT.

CDR3 region: CATEEGMDQPQHF. The CDR3 coding sequence is TGTGCCACCGAGGAGGGTATGGATCAGCCCCAGCATTTT. The chain recombines TRBV28 with TRBJ1-5; no firm D call. Trimming stripped 10 bases from V and 5 bases from J, with 15 bases between. The germline V gene encodes CDR1 MDHEN and CDR2 SYDVKM. This CDR3 spans 13 amino acids. The full variable domain, with the rest looked up from reference TRBV28 and TRBJ1-5, is DVKVTQSSRYLVKRTGEKVFLECVQDMDHENMFWYRQDPGLGLRLIYFSYDVKMKEKGDIPEGYSVSREKKERFSLILESASTNQTSMYLCATEEGMDQPQHFGDGTRLSIL.

This clone was counted between two and nine times. The chain couples TRBV2 to TRBJ2-2, with 7 bases matching TRBD1. This CDR3 comprises 14 residues. CDR1 SNHLY and CDR2 FYNNEI come from the germline V gene. The V and J ends lost 7 bases and 2 bases, in that order; junction bases with no gene match: 4. CDR3 amino acids: CASKRDRNTGELFF. The CDR3, as DNA: TGTGCCAGCAAGAGGGACAGAAACACCGGGGAGCTGTTTTTT.

The chain employs TRBV30 and TRBJ1-5; D is ambiguous. Germline CDR1 GTSNPN, CDR2 SVGIG (reference sequence). The CDR3 is 13 residues long. V lost 3 bases and J 5 bases, leaving 11 bases between the germline ends. The CDR3 DNA reads TGTGCCTGGAGCCCCGGAAGGGATCAGCCCCAGCATTTT. It specifies CAWSPGRDQPQHF.